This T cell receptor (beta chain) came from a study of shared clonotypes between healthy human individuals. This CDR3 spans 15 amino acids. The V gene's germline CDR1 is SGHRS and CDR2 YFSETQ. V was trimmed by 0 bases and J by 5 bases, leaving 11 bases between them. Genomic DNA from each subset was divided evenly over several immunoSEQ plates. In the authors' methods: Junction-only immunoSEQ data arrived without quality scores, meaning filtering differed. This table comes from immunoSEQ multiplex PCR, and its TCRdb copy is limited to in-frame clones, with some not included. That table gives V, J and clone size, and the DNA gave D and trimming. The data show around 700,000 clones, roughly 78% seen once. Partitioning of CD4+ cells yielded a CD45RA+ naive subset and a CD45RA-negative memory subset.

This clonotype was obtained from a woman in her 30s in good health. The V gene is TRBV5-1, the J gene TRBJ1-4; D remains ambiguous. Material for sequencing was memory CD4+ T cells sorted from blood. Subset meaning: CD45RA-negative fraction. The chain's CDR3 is CASSLGQALNEKLFF. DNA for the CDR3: TGCGCCAGCAGCTTGGGCCAGGCCTTAAATGAAAAACTGTTTTTT.